Listed here are 13 T cell receptor beta chains from one sample, sequenced in a study of control samples from healthy donors and cancer patients. The data were produced by immunoSEQ multiplex PCR, yet TCRdb's version contains in-frame clones alone and is incomplete. Altogether a few hundred thousand clones are present, approximately 92% being singletons, with the ten largest covering more than 6%. Specimen: PBMCs. The receptors were sampled from a man aged 35 to 55 with head and neck cancer.

The genes are TRBV6-5 and TRBJ2-7, with TRBD1 matching 7 bases. Germline CDR1 reads MNHEY; CDR2 reads SVGAGI. V shed 5 bases, J shed 6 bases, and the junction held 10 bases outside the gene matches. The CDR3 has 14 residues. DNA of the CDR3: TGTGCCAGCAGTCCTAGAGAGGGGGCGGCCGAGCAGTACTTC. It is translated as CASSPREGAAEQYF.

V gene TRBV20-1 combines with J gene TRBJ2-4; possible D gene TRBD1, 6 bases. CDR1 DFQATT and CDR2 SNEGSKA come from the germline V gene (reference sequence). V was pared by 3 bases and J by 1 base, with 13 bases between. The CDR3 covers 15 residues. CDR3 amino acids: CSASPRTGAKNIQYF. The CDR3 coding sequence is TGCAGTGCTAGTCCCAGAACAGGGGCCAAAAACATTCAGTACTTC.

This sequence joins TRBV30 and TRBJ1-2; D gene ambiguous. Trimming removed 0 bases at V and 6 bases at J, with 11 bases between. From germline, CDR1 is GTSNPN and CDR2 SVGIG (reference sequence). The CDR3 is 13 residues long. The CDR3 region has the DNA TGTGCCTGGAGTGTACTGTCGGGCGATGGCTACACCTTC. Translated: CAWSVLSGDGYTF.

The CDR3 region is CASSQGTDTGELFF. CDR3 bases: TGTGCCAGCAGCCAAGGGACAGACACCGGGGAGCTGTTTTTT. The chain joins TRBV3-1 (or the pseudogene TRBV3-2) to TRBJ2-2; possibly TRBD1 for D (6 bases). Germline CDR1 and CDR2: LGHDT and YNNKEL (reference sequence). V was pared by 1 base and J by 3 bases, with 6 bases between. This CDR3 has 14 residues.

V is TRBV7-2 and J is TRBJ1-5, with no clear D. Between the trimmed V and J ends, which lost 1 base and 0 bases, there was a span of 7 bases. This CDR3 has 15 amino acids. Germline CDR1 and CDR2: SGHTA and FQGNSA. The CDR3 here is CASSLEAHSNQPQHF. DNA of the CDR3: TGTGCCAGCAGCTTAGAGGCCCATAGCAATCAGCCCCAGCATTTT.

The genes are TRBV28 and TRBJ2-2, with TRBD2 matching 7 bases. This CDR3 is 18 amino acids long. Per the germline V gene, CDR1 is MDHEN and CDR2 is SYDVKM. With 7 bases clipped from V and 0 bases from J, the junction kept 14 bases outside the gene matches. As DNA, the CDR3 is TGTGCCAGCAATGGCTTGGCGGGAGAGGGCGCGAACACCGGGGAGCTGTTTTTT. It encodes CASNGLAGEGANTGELFF.

This chain uses TRBV19 with TRBJ2-7; the match to TRBD2 covers 7 bases. Germline V gene sequence: CDR1 LNHDA, CDR2 SQIVND (reference sequence). The CDR3 totals 15 residues. With 5 bases clipped from V and 3 bases from J, the junction kept 10 bases outside the gene matches. The CDR3 DNA follows: TGTGCCAGTAGTCCCTCCCCGGGGGGTCTCTACGAGCAGTACTTC. It is translated as CASSPSPGGLYEQYF.

The chain links TRBV5-5 to TRBJ2-2; the D is unclear. This CDR3 is built from 13 residues. V gave up 4 bases and J gave up 0 bases, with 4 bases separating them. Germline values: CDR1 SGHKS, CDR2 YYEKEE (reference sequence). The CDR3 spells CASSGANTGELFF. CDR3 DNA: TGTGCCAGCAGCGGGGCGAACACCGGGGAGCTGTTTTTT. The full variable domain, rest sourced from reference TRBV5-5 and TRBJ2-2, is DAGVTQSPTHLIKTRGQQVTLRCSPISGHKSVSWYQQVLGQGPQFIFQYYEKEERGRGNFPDRFSARQFPNYSSELNVNALLLGDSALYLCASSGANTGELFFGEGSRLTVL.

The V and J genes are TRBV6-6 and TRBJ2-1; 11 bases are shared with TRBD2. V was clipped by 6 bases and J by 4 bases; unmatched bases: 5. The CDR3 runs to 15 residues. The V gene's germline CDR1 is MNHNY and CDR2 SVGAGI (reference sequence). The CDR3 loop is CASSPRLAGYNEQFF. In DNA form, the CDR3 reads TGTGCCAGCAGCCCACGACTAGCGGGGTACAATGAGCAGTTCTTC.

The chain joins TRBV28 to TRBJ2-7; D remains unclear. This CDR3 is 11 amino acids long. Germline V gives CDR1 MDHEN, CDR2 SYDVKM. V lost 4 bases and J 4 bases, leaving 5 bases between the germline ends. The CDR3 here is CASSWGYEQYF. The DNA for the CDR3 is TGTGCCAGCAGTTGGGGATACGAGCAGTACTTC.

This clone occurred once. The CDR3 sequence: CASSPRDLYEQYF. In DNA, the CDR3 is TGTGCCAGCAGCCCCAGGGACCTCTACGAGCAGTACTTC. The chain carries TRBV7-2 and TRBJ2-7; the D gene could be TRBD1 or TRBD2 (5 bases each). Germline CDR1 and CDR2: SGHTA and FQGNSA. V lost 5 bases to trimming and J lost 3 bases, with 11 bases between them. The CDR3 extends over 13 amino acids.

This chain connects TRBV28 to TRBJ2-3; 8 bases line up with TRBD1. This CDR3 comprises 15 residues. The trim removed 6 bases at V and 3 bases at J, leaving 8 bases unmatched. Germline V gives CDR1 MDHEN, CDR2 SYDVKM. The CDR3 spells CASSPGGERTDTQYF. As DNA, the CDR3 is TGTGCCAGCAGCCCAGGGGGCGAGAGAACAGATACGCAGTATTTT.

The J gene is TRBJ2-7, the V gene TRBV9; 11 nucleotides match TRBD2. V dropped 3 bases and J dropped 3; count of bases not matched to a gene: 11. The CDR3 extends over 17 amino acids. Germline CDR1 and CDR2: SGDLS and YYNGEE. CDR3 sequence (DNA): TGTGCCAGCAGCGCAATGCCCGGTAGCGGGAGGGGCTACGAGCAGTACTTC. Its translation: CASSAMPGSGRGYEQYF.